These 4 T cell receptor beta chains were sequenced from one sample in a study of cytomegalovirus exposure and HLA in healthy donors. The primer mix had 60 Vbeta and 13 Jbeta primers. Sequencing was performed with immunoSEQ multiplex PCR; in TCRdb, only in-frame clones are kept and a portion is missing. The data contain around 150,000 clones, 65% to 85% of them singletons. Specimen: PBMCs. The receptors were sampled from a man aged 50-60 years in good health and CMV-seronegative.

This chain joins TRBV27 and TRBJ2-7; no reliable D call. Germline CDR1 reads MNHEY; CDR2 reads SMNVEV (reference sequence). The CDR3 is 13 amino acids. V shed 4 bases and J shed 3 bases, with 10 bases lying between them. The CDR3 sequence is CASSSSRLYEQYF. DNA for the CDR3: TGTGCCAGCAGTTCATCTCGACTCTACGAGCAGTACTTC.

The genes are TRBV6-4 and TRBJ2-1; maybe TRBD1 (5 bases). CDR1 and CDR2 from the germline V gene are MRHNA and SNTAGT. V was pared by 6 bases and J by 11 bases, with 11 bases between. The CDR3 extends over 11 amino acids. The CDR3: CASSAGFQQFF. In DNA, the CDR3 is TGTGCCAGCAGCGCAGGGTTCCAGCAGTTCTTC.

This rearrangement joins TRBV11-2 to TRBJ2-7; 7 positions match TRBD2. The J segment lost 1 base and the V segment lost 4 bases, leaving 7 bases of the junction unmatched. Germline assignment: CDR1 SGHAT and CDR2 FQNNGV. This CDR3 region has 15 residues. CDR3 sequence reads: CASSSLAGISYEQYF. The CDR3 DNA sequence: TGTGCCAGCAGCTCTTTAGCGGGTATATCCTACGAGCAGTACTTC. Drawing the rest from reference TRBV11-2 and TRBJ2-7, the complete variable domain is EAGVAQSPRYKIIEKRQSVAFWCNPISGHATLYWYQQILGQGPKLLIQFQNNGVVDDSQLPKDRFSAERLKGVDSTLKIQPAKLEDSAVYLCASSSLAGISYEQYFGPGTRLTVT.

This chain joins TRBV1 and TRBJ2-7; the D call of TRBD2 is as the table states it, not checked on the DNA. TRBV1 is a pseudogene locus. The CDR3 is 15 residues long. CDR3 bases: TGCACCAGCAGCCAAGATAGCGGGGGGATATACGAGCAGTACTTC. Amino acid sequence: CTSSQDSGGIYEQYF.